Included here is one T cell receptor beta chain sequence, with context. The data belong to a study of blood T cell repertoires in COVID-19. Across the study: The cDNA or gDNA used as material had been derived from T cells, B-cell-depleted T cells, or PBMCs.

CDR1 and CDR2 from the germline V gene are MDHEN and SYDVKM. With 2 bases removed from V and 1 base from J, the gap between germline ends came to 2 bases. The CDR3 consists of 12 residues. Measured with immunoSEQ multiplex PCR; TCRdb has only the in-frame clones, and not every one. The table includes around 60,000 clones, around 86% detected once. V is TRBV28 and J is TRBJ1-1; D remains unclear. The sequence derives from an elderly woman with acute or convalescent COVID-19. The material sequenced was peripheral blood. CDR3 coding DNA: TGTGCCAGCAGTTTACAGAACACTGAAGCTTTCTTT. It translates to CASSLQNTEAFF.